This entry is about one TCR beta chain. The sample belongs to a study of blood T cell repertoires in COVID-19. Study at large: COVID-19 samples from acute and convalescent phases originated in the United States, Italy and Spain. The analysed material was cDNA or gDNA that came from T cells, B-cell-depleted T cells, or PBMCs.

How the authors handled the data: Estimated nucleated cell counts came from reference gene primer amplification. The repertoire was sequenced with immunoSEQ multiplex PCR; TCRdb's copy has only in-frame clones and lacks some. That table supplies the V and J calls and clone size; D and trimming were determined from the DNA. The sample lists some 190,000 clones; 88% were seen once. Germline CDR1 reads SQVTM; CDR2 reads ANQGSEA. The CDR3 has 12 amino acids. Trimming took off 4 bases at V and 2 bases at J, with 6 bases between the two ends. This rearrangement joins TRBV29-1 to TRBJ1-3; D is uncertain. This TCR was sampled from a man aged 18 to 29 with active or convalescent COVID-19. Material: peripheral blood. The CDR3 nucleotides read TGCAGCGTTGGGGCAGCTGGAAACACCATATATTTT. Residues: CSVGAAGNTIYF.